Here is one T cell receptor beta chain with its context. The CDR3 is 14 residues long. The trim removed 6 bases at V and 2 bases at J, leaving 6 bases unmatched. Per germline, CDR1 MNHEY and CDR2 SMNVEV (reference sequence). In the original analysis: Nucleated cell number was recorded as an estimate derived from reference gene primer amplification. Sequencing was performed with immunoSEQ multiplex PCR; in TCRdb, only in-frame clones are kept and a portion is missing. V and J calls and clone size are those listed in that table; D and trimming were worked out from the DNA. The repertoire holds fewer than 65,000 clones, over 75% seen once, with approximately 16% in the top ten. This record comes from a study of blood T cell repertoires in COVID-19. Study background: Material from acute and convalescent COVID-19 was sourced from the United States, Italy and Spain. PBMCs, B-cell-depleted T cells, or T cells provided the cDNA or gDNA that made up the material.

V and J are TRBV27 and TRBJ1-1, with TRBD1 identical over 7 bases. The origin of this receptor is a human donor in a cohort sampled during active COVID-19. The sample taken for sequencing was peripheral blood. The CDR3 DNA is TGTGCCAGCAGACTCCAAGGGGGCAACACTGAAGCTTTCTTT. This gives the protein CASRLQGGNTEAFF.